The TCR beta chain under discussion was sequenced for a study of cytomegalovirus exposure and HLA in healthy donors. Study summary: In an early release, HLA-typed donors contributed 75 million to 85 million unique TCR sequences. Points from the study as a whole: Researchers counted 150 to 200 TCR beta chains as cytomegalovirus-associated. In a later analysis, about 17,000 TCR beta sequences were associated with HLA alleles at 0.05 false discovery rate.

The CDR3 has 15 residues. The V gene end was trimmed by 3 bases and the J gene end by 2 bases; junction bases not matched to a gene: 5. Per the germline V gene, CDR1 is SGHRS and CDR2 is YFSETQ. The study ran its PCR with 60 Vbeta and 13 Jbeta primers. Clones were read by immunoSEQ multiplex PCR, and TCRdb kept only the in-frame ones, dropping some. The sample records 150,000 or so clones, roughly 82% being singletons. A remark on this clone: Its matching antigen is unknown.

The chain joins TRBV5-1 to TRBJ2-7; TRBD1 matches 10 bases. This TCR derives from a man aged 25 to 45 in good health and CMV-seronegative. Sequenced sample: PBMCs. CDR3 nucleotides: TGCGCCAGCAGCTACCGTGGGACAGGGGCCTACGAGCAGTACTTC. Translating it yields CASSYRGTGAYEQYF.